Detailed here is one T cell receptor (beta chain). The antigen is undetermined. Germline V gene sequence: CDR1 MRHNA, CDR2 SNTAGT. This CDR3 has 14 amino acids. The V and J ends lost 4 bases and 5 bases respectively, with 15 bases between them. The data belong to a study of cytomegalovirus exposure and HLA in healthy donors. General study points: According to the study, some 160 TCR beta chains were cytomegalovirus-associated.

Primers included in the PCR were 60 Vbeta and 13 Jbeta primers. The method was immunoSEQ multiplex PCR; TCRdb's version includes in-frame clones alone and lacks a portion of them. The sample comprises around 20,000 clones, roughly 80% of which are singletons, and about 21% rests with the top ten. The sequencing sample was made of PBMCs. The V and J genes are TRBV6-4 and TRBJ2-7; D gene ambiguous. The receptor was derived from a human donor in good health. Here the CDR3 DNA reads TGTGCCAGCAGTGTAGTGAGAGGAACCGACGAGCAGTACTTC. Residues: CASSVVRGTDEQYF.